This entry describes one T cell receptor beta chain. Its antigen is as yet unknown. Germline V gene sequence: CDR1 SGDLS, CDR2 YYNGEE. After removal of 0 bases from V and 9 bases from J, the junction contained 7 bases not matched to a gene. The length of the CDR3 is 15 residues. This specimen comes from a study of early T cells in non-severe SARS-CoV-2 infection. Study-level points and caveats: In VDJdb matching, anti-spike CD8 responses were favored while private and CD4 specificities went missing.

Attached unique molecular identifiers marked individual cDNA molecules. MiXCR was run by TCRdb on the 5' RACE reads, yielding one entry per CDR3 protein. The sample contains 50,000 to 65,000 distinct CDR3 sequences, roughly 10% of which appear only once. The sequencing used whole blood, collected at baseline. The TCR was taken from an adult who was a healthcare worker with PCR-confirmed SARS-CoV-2 infection or an uninfected control (not recorded which). This chain links TRBV9 with TRBJ2-2; 8 nucleotides match TRBD1. DNA of the CDR3: TGTGCCAGCAGCGTAGGAGACAGGGGTATCCGGGAGCTGTTTTTT. Amino acid sequence: CASSVGDRGIRELFF.